This T cell receptor beta chain was identified in a study of cytomegalovirus exposure and HLA in healthy donors. CDR3 length: 15 amino acids. Germline CDR1 is SNHLY and CDR2 is FYNNEI. Losses at the gene ends were 5 bases for V and 4 bases for J; bases not matched to a gene: 7. Study-wide findings and caveats: Excluded: some indistinguishable V segments such as TRBV6-2 and TRBV6-3. TCR beta V segments were, for the most part, productive about 87% or about 30% of the time in an earlier analysis.

This clone was counted only a few times. The antigen is not known. Primers: 60 Vbeta forward and 13 Jbeta reverse. The method was immunoSEQ multiplex PCR; TCRdb's version includes in-frame clones alone and lacks a portion of them. The profile shows fewer than 60,000 clones, roughly 77% of them singletons. The clonotype originates from a woman between 35 and 50 years old in good health and CMV-seropositive. This chain uses TRBV2 with TRBJ1-2; 10 bases agree with TRBD1. The sample consisted of PBMCs. CDR3 in amino acids: CASSSRDRGIYGYTF. The CDR3 coding sequence is TGTGCCAGCAGTAGCCGGGACAGGGGCATCTATGGCTACACCTTC.